This is a list of T cell receptor beta chains from one sample in a study of control samples from healthy donors and cancer patients. The data were produced by immunoSEQ multiplex PCR, yet TCRdb's version contains in-frame clones alone and is incomplete. This sample has 100,000 to 150,000 clones, with about 90% found just once. Sequencing used blood. The receptors here all came from a man aged 18 to 29 in good health. Both conserved end residues are part of each CDR3. D genes are given only for firm matches. Not every row has a clone size; where given, it reads once, few, many or a size class.

j_call	v_call	d_call	clone_size	cdr3_aa	cdr3_nt
TRBJ2-5	TRBV2	-	-	CASRFRERIQETQYF	TGTGCCAGCAGATTCCGGGAGCGGATCCAAGAGACCCAGTACTTC
TRBJ1-3	TRBV10-3	TRBD1	-	CAISGARQGGNTIYF	TGTGCCATCAGTGGGGCCCGACAGGGTGGAAACACCATATATTTT
TRBJ2-5	TRBV28	TRBD1	-	CASRLGTGGNQETQYF	TGTGCCAGCAGACTAGGGACAGGGGGAAACCAAGAGACCCAGTACTTC
TRBJ1-2	TRBV5-1	TRBD1	-	CASSLNPRGRGEDGYTF	TGCGCCAGCAGCTTGAACCCCAGGGGGCGAGGAGAGGATGGCTACACCTTC
TRBJ2-3	TRBV5-1	-	-	CASSLDPARTDTQYF	TGCGCCAGCAGCTTGGACCCGGCGCGAACGGATACGCAGTATTTT
TRBJ2-3	TRBV5-1	TRBD1	-	CASSLAGQGSTDTQYF	TGCGCCAGCAGCTTGGCCGGACAGGGAAGCACAGATACGCAGTATTTT
TRBJ1-5	TRBV19	-	-	CASMTYNQPQHF	TGTGCCAGTATGACCTACAATCAGCCCCAGCATTTT
TRBJ2-7	TRBV9	-	-	CASSVIPGPGYEQYF	TGTGCCAGCAGCGTGATCCCAGGGCCTGGATACGAGCAGTACTTC
TRBJ2-2	TRBV6-5	-	-	CGCRDGNTGELFF	TGTGGGTGCCGGGACGGGAACACCGGGGAGCTGTTTTTT
TRBJ2-2	TRBV4-3	-	-	CASSQDLTYGELFF	TGCGCCAGCAGCCAAGATCTAACTTACGGGGAGCTGTTTTTT
TRBJ2-1	TRBV24-1	TRBD2	-	CATSDGVAGSSYNEQFF	TGTGCCACCAGTGATGGGGTAGCGGGTAGCTCCTACAATGAGCAGTTCTTC
TRBJ1-4	TRBV19	TRBD1	-	CASSRDRAINEKLFF	TGTGCCAGTAGCCGGGACAGGGCCATTAATGAAAAACTGTTTTTT
TRBJ1-1	TRBV29-1	-	-	CSVERGRTEAFF	TGCAGCGTTGAAAGGGGCCGAACTGAAGCTTTCTTT
TRBJ1-1	TRBV10-3	-	-	CAIRRETEAFF	TGTGCCATCAGGAGGGAGACTGAAGCTTTCTTT
TRBJ2-1	TRBV3-1/TRBV3-2	TRBD2	-	CASSPSGRVYNEQFF	TGTGCCAGCAGCCCAAGCGGGAGGGTGTACAATGAGCAGTTCTTC
TRBJ1-1	TRBV6-5	TRBD1	-	CASSYDRGNTEAFF	TGTGCCAGCAGTTATGACAGGGGAAACACTGAAGCTTTCTTT
TRBJ2-2	TRBV29-1	TRBD2	-	CSAWGAGGLTGELFF	TGCAGCGCCTGGGGAGCGGGAGGGTTAACCGGGGAGCTGTTTTTT
TRBJ1-1	TRBV12-5	TRBD1	-	CASGLVQGAKWTEAFF	TGTGCTAGTGGTTTGGTACAGGGGGCAAAGTGGACTGAAGCTTTCTTT
TRBJ1-3	TRBV18	-	-	CASSPWTSGNTIYF	TGTGCCAGCTCACCTTGGACCTCTGGAAACACCATATATTTT
TRBJ2-7	TRBV27	-	-	CASSFLGSSYEQYF	TGTGCCAGCAGTTTTCTCGGGAGCTCCTACGAGCAGTACTTC
TRBJ1-1	TRBV7-9	-	-	CASSLGQMNTEAFF	TGTGCCAGCAGCTTAGGACAGATGAACACTGAAGCTTTCTTT
TRBJ1-3	TRBV21-1	-	-	CASAGFGCSGNTIYF	TGTGCCAGCGCAGGGTTCGGATGCTCTGGAAACACCATATATTTT
TRBJ2-7	TRBV10-2	-	once	CATSPGLLYEQYF	TGCGCCACCTCACCGGGACTCCTCTACGAGCAGTACTTC
TRBJ1-5	TRBV21-1	-	-	CASSRYRGLGPQHF	TGTGCCAGCAGCCGTTACAGGGGGTTAGGGCCCCAGCATTTT
TRBJ1-2	TRBV18	TRBD1	-	CASSPDRGYGYTF	TGTGCCAGCTCACCCGACAGGGGGTATGGCTACACCTTC
TRBJ1-1	TRBV27	-	-	CASSLSPLNTEAFF	TGTGCCAGCAGTTTATCGCCGCTAAACACTGAAGCTTTCTTT
TRBJ1-4	TRBV6-1	-	-	CASSEALFATNEKLFF	TGTGCCAGCAGTGAAGCGCTTTTTGCAACTAATGAAAAACTGTTTTTT
TRBJ2-1	TRBV24-1	-	once	CATSDIARFPNEQFF	TGTGCCACCAGTGATATTGCCAGATTCCCCAATGAGCAGTTCTTC
TRBJ1-2	TRBV19	-	once	CASSTTSRESYGYTF	TGTGCCAGTAGTACCACGTCGCGGGAATCCTATGGCTACACCTTC
TRBJ1-5	TRBV6-5	-	-	CASSPTGPGGQPQHF	TGTGCCAGCAGTCCCACCGGGCCTGGGGGTCAGCCCCAGCATTTT
TRBJ2-3	TRBV7-3	TRBD2	-	CASSLMTSDSTDTQYF	TGTGCCAGCAGCTTAATGACTAGCGACAGCACAGATACGCAGTATTTT
TRBJ2-3	TRBV6-4	TRBD2	-	CASSRTSDTDTQYF	TGTGCCAGCAGTAGGACTAGCGACACAGATACGCAGTATTTT
TRBJ2-1	TRBV24-1	TRBD1	-	CATSGTAYNEQFF	TGTGCCACCTCTGGGACAGCTTACAATGAGCAGTTCTTC